Listed here are 8 T cell receptor beta chains from one sample, sequenced in a study of blood T cells in healthy people across ages. Alongside a J-beta primer mix, a sample-barcoded 5' primer served in a second PCR lasting roughly 7 to 11 cycles. TCRdb used MiXCR to reprocess the 5' RACE reads, holding one entry per CDR3 protein. This sample has about 1.7 million distinct CDR3 sequences, with roughly 30% found just once. The sequenced material came from blood. These receptor sequences come from a woman in her twenties or thirties in good health.

This clonotype was counted between two and nine times. CDR3 amino acids: CASSLAREGNEQYF. The CDR3 DNA reads TGTGCCAGCAGCTTAGCCAGGGAGGGAAACGAGCAGTACTTC. This chain uses TRBV7-6 with TRBJ2-7, with 7 positions matching TRBD2. Germline CDR1 and CDR2: SGHVS and FNYEAQ. With V trimmed by 0 bases and J by 5 bases, 4 bases remained unmatched. The CDR3 is 14 residues long.

A word on this clonotype: One end of the junction is discordant with germline, which a read error may explain. J is TRBJ1-2 and V is TRBV19; 8 positions agree with TRBD1. The CDR3 sequence is 13 residues long. The V gene's germline CDR1 is LNHDA and CDR2 SQIVND (reference sequence). The CDR3 here is CARGRTGGNGYTF. CDR3 DNA: TGCGCCAGGGGCCGCACAGGGGGGAATGGCTACACCTTC.

The CDR3 loop is CASSLGLGGDEKLFF. The CDR3 DNA sequence: TGTGCCAGCAGCTTAGGTCTCGGAGGGGATGAAAAACTGTTTTTT. The J gene is TRBJ1-4, the V gene TRBV7-9, with D perhaps matching TRBD1 (5 bases). The CDR3 covers 15 residues. The germline CDR1 and CDR2 sequences are SEHNR and FQNEAQ (reference sequence). Deletions cut 1 base from V and 6 bases from J, with 12 bases between.

V is TRBV2 and J is TRBJ2-2; 7 bases match TRBD1. The trim removed 7 bases at V and 2 bases at J, leaving 13 bases unmatched. The CDR3 contains 17 residues. CDR1 is SNHLY, CDR2 FYNNEI, per germline. CDR3 bases: TGTGCCAGCACCCGAACGGGGACAGCTATAAACACCGGGGAGCTGTTTTTT. Translated: CASTRTGTAINTGELFF.

The chain carries TRBV5-6 and TRBJ2-1, with D possibly matching TRBD2 (5 bases). The CDR3 has 14 amino acids. Trimming removed 4 bases from V and 4 bases from J, with 12 bases in between. Germline V lookup: CDR1 SGHDT, CDR2 YYEEEE. The CDR3 DNA is TGTGCCAGCAGCACCTACCGGGGTTACAATGAGCAGTTCTTC. Translating gives CASSTYRGYNEQFF.

The chain recombines TRBV21-1 with TRBJ1-2. TRBV21-1 is tagged as a pseudogene. The CDR3 extends over 14 amino acids. CDR3 region: CASSKGSDGYGYTF. The DNA for the CDR3 is TGTGCCAGCAGCAAAGGGAGTGACGGCTATGGCTACACCTTC.

The sample holds a few counts of this clonotype. The V call is TRBV2, the J call TRBJ2-3; 13 bases are shared with TRBD2. This CDR3 has 18 residues. CDR1 is SNHLY, CDR2 FYNNEI, per germline. J was trimmed by 4 bases and V by 6 bases; bases with no gene match: 13. CDR3 nucleotides: TGTGCCAGCAGGGCCGGGACTAGCGGGGCTGGTAGCGCAGATACGCAGTATTTT. Translating gives CASRAGTSGAGSADTQYF.

Only a few counts were recorded for this clonotype. The conserved closing phenylalanine or tryptophan is absent in this CDR3, likely reflecting a read error. This chain uses TRBV20-1 with TRBJ2-5; no clear D. CDR1 and CDR2 (germline): DFQATT, SNEGSKA (reference sequence). Trimming removed 3 bases at V and 5 bases at J, with 7 bases between. The CDR3 consists of 11 residues. CDR3 sequence reads: CSARFGETQYV. In DNA form, the CDR3 reads TGCAGTGCTAGGTTCGGGGAGACCCAGTACGTC.